Described below is a single T cell receptor (beta chain) sequence and its context. Its cognate antigen is unknown. It was CD45RO-negative cells, positively selected for CCR7, that made up naive CD8 cells, with terminally differentiated effector memory CD45RA+ cells excluded. V lost 4 bases, J lost 3 bases, and 17 bases lay in between. Germline assignment: CDR1 SGHRS and CDR2 YFSETQ. The CDR3 is 15 amino acids. TCRdb's table, derived via immunoSEQ multiplex PCR, lists solely in-frame clones and lacks some. The sample has about 2.2 million clones; 80% to 95% are singletons. The sample is drawn from a study of shared clonotypes between healthy human individuals. Study-level findings and limits: Unshared clonotypes carried lower generation probabilities than those common to all four donors.

The TCR was taken from a man between 18 and 35 years old in good health. Some clones in this sample may be carry-over from other donors' samples. Material for sequencing was naive CD8+ T cells from PBMCs. This chain links TRBV5-1 with TRBJ2-7; maybe TRBD2 (5 bases). The CDR3 DNA sequence: TGCGCCAGCAGCCCCCGGGCGGCCAGCGGCTACGAGCAGTACTTC. Translating gives CASSPRAASGYEQYF.